This T cell receptor (beta chain) was sequenced for a study of glioma-infiltrating T cells. Study in general: Sequencing aimed for about 4.5- to 10-fold coverage of approximately 990,000 peripheral T cells. Findings of the study overall: Above-expected tissue-blood divergence occurred in all gliomas, most in low-grade ones. A blood CDR3 motif signature was depleted in highly divergent patients.

TCR alpha and beta CDR3 regions were amplified from RNA using iRepertoire nested multiplex PCR. In TCRdb, the multiplex PCR reads were re-called with MiXCR into one record per CDR3 protein. The table includes 400,000 or so distinct CDR3 sequences, roughly two fifths detected once. CDR3 size: 15 residues. V gave up 5 bases and J gave up 5 bases; unmatched junction bases: 8. Per the germline V gene, CDR1 is MDHEN and CDR2 is SYDVKM. This clonotype has a count of ten or more. As yet, its antigen is unknown. Sequencing input: glioma tissue, nonneoplastic brain tissue, or PBMCs (not recorded which). The TCR sequence derives from a human donor with low-grade glioma or glioblastoma, undergoing nonglioma brain surgery, or in good health (not recorded which). The V call is TRBV28, the J call TRBJ1-1, with TRBD1 matching over 10 bases. CDR3 region: CASSPRQGAFTEAFF. DNA for the CDR3: TGTGCCAGCAGTCCCAGACAGGGGGCATTTACTGAAGCTTTCTTT.